This TCR beta chain was sequenced for a study of molecular identifiers for immune sequencing clone quantification. In the case of this clonotype: Its antigen remains unidentified. This may be a read error: a much more frequent sequence differs by one nucleotide.

The germline V gene has CDR1 DFQATT and CDR2 SNEGSKA (reference sequence). This CDR3 region has 13 residues. General study points: Single-cell amounts of spiked Jurkat TCR RNA were reportedly detectable among roughly 950,000 naive cells.

MiXCR, applied by TCRdb to the PCR reads, yields one record per CDR3 protein. The sample lists about 630,000 distinct CDR3 sequences, about 25% seen once, with about 0.81% in the top ten. The authors gated naive CD8 T cells as CD8+CD4-CCR7+CD45RA+ for sorting. The V and J genes are TRBV20-1 and TRBJ2-7; D is possibly TRBD2 (5 bases). The sample was naive CD8+ T cells from blood, with Jurkat cell RNA spiked in. Subset here: FACS-sorted CD8+CD4-CCR7+CD45RA+ naive T cells. The sequence came from a human donor in good health. Some libraries in this study had Jurkat cell RNA spiked in. The CDR3 loop is CSARDPAGYGQYF. In nucleotides, the CDR3 is TGCAGTGCTAGGGATCCGGCGGGCTACGGGCAGTACTTC.